The 28 T cell receptor beta chains below all came from one sample that was sequenced in a study of T cells in Graves' hyperthyroidism and ophthalmopathy. RNA transcripts yielded amplified TCR beta CDR3 regions. A set of HTBI primers served as the primers for a first-round RT-PCR of the TCR CDR3. Using its own MiXCR run on the multiplex PCR reads, TCRdb lists one record per CDR3 protein. Found here are 650,000 to 750,000 distinct CDR3 sequences, about 15% of them singletons; the top ten hold about 9.4%. The sample comprised blood. The receptors derive from a woman younger than 30 with Graves' hyperthyroidism.

There are many counts of this clonotype. The V call is TRBV6-2 or TRBV6-3, the J call TRBJ2-7; D unclear. Germline lookup yields CDR1 MNHEY and CDR2 SVGEGT. The CDR3 spans 13 residues. The V gene lost 1 base and the J gene lost 3 bases, with 7 bases spanning the gap. The CDR3 DNA sequence: TGTGCCAGCAGTTACTTTAAGAACTACGAGCAGTACTTC. Translation: CASSYFKNYEQYF.

The CDR3 protein is CSVRSRMTHEQYF. As DNA, the CDR3 is TGCAGCGTGAGGAGCAGAATGACTCACGAGCAGTACTTC. The rearrangement links TRBV29-1 to TRBJ2-7; D is unclear. Per the germline V gene, CDR1 is SQVTM and CDR2 is ANQGSEA. Deletions cut 6 bases from V and 5 bases from J, with 17 bases between. The CDR3 extends over 13 amino acids.

The rearrangement links TRBV4-1 to TRBJ1-2; D uncertain. V lost 5 bases, J lost 0 bases, and 13 bases lay in between. The CDR3 consists of 15 residues. Germline-derived CDR1 and CDR2 are MGHRA and YSYEKL. CDR3 sequence (DNA): TGCGCCAGCAGCTCAGGACCGTCAGCTAACTATGGCTACACCTTC. Translated: CASSSGPSANYGYTF.

V gene TRBV10-2 combines with J gene TRBJ1-4; the D gene is possibly TRBD1 (5 bases). Trimming removed 5 bases from V and 5 bases from J, with 15 bases in between. This CDR3 is built from 15 residues. From germline, CDR1 is WSHSY and CDR2 SAAADI. CDR3 protein: CASSIRPGQNEKLFF. The CDR3 nucleotides are TGCGCCAGCAGTATCCGCCCAGGACAAAATGAAAAACTGTTTTTT.

Remarks on this clonotype: This may arise from a read error, as a much more abundant clone is one base away. This chain joins TRBV20-1 and TRBJ1-1, with 10 bases identical to TRBD1. The ends lost 1 base at V and 9 bases at J; junction bases unmatched: 14. CDR1 DFQATT and CDR2 SNEGSKA come from the germline V gene (reference sequence). This CDR3 contains 16 residues. CDR3 sequence reads: CSARGPRTGGVMKAFF. In DNA, the CDR3 is TGCAGTGCTAGAGGTCCCAGGACAGGGGGGGTGATGAAAGCTTTCTTT.

The chain employs TRBV29-1 and TRBJ1-1; no reliable D call. V was cut by 5 bases and J by 1 base, with 14 bases left in between. CDR1 SQVTM and CDR2 ANQGSEA come from the germline V gene. CDR3 size: 14 residues. Here the CDR3 reads CSVRVGTENTEAFF. CDR3 nucleotide sequence: TGCAGCGTTAGGGTTGGAACAGAGAACACTGAAGCTTTCTTT. Looking up the rest from reference TRBV29-1 and TRBJ1-1 gives the full variable domain: SAVISQKPSRDICQRGTSLTIQCQVDSQVTMMFWYRQQPGQSLTLIATANQGSEATYESGFVIDKFPISRPNLTFSTLTVSNMSPEDSSIYLCSVRVGTENTEAFFGQGTRLTVV.

This clonotype was seen only a few times. The chain links TRBV14 to TRBJ2-2, with D maybe TRBD1 (6 bases). Germline V gene lookup returns CDR1 SGHDN and CDR2 FVKESK. V lost 1 base, J lost 6 bases, and 12 bases lay in between. The CDR3 has 15 amino acids. The CDR3 here is CASSQVSGVPGELFF. The CDR3 DNA is TGTGCCAGCAGCCAAGTGTCAGGGGTCCCCGGGGAGCTGTTTTTT.

This clonotype has a count of ten or more. The V call is TRBV28, the J call TRBJ1-1, with D uncertain. V was clipped by 1 base and J by 7 bases, with 10 bases between them. Germline V gene data show CDR1 as MDHEN and CDR2 as SYDVKM. The CDR3 totals 13 residues. The CDR3 nucleotides are TGTGCCAGCAGTTTATATCCCAAGTTTGAAGCTTTCTTT. It codes for CASSLYPKFEAFF. The full variable domain, completed using reference TRBV28 and TRBJ1-1, is DVKVTQSSRYLVKRTGEKVFLECVQDMDHENMFWYRQDPGLGLRLIYFSYDVKMKEKGDIPEGYSVSREKKERFSLILESASTNQTSMYLCASSLYPKFEAFFGQGTRLTVV.

This clonotype was recorded at least ten times. The rearrangement links TRBV5-1 to TRBJ2-1, with 9 bases fitting TRBD2. CDR1 is SGHRS and CDR2 is YFSETQ in the germline V gene. Unmatched junction bases numbered 4, after V lost 0 bases and J lost 6 bases. There are 15 residues in the CDR3. CDR3: CASSLEGLALNEQFF. The CDR3 DNA reads as TGCGCCAGCAGCTTGGAAGGACTAGCGCTCAATGAGCAGTTCTTC.

This clonotype was found many times. V is TRBV2 and J is TRBJ2-7; possibly TRBD2 for D (5 bases). V lost 1 base and J lost 5, with 15 bases in between. This CDR3 has 15 residues. The V gene's germline CDR1 is SNHLY and CDR2 FYNNEI. The CDR3 reads CASSEDTEGTDEQYF. The CDR3 nucleotides read TGTGCCAGCAGTGAAGATACAGAGGGCACAGACGAGCAGTACTTC.

The sample holds many counts of this clonotype. The J gene is TRBJ1-6, the V gene TRBV2, with D perhaps matching TRBD1 (6 bases). Germline values: CDR1 SNHLY, CDR2 FYNNEI. V was cut by 6 bases and J by 8 bases, with 14 bases left in between. The CDR3 contains 14 residues. CDR3 loop: CASRRQGLDSPLHF. As DNA, the CDR3 is TGTGCCAGCAGAAGGCAGGGGCTAGATTCACCCCTCCACTTT.

The chain is built from TRBV5-5 and TRBJ2-7, with D unclear. CDR1 and CDR2 (germline): SGHKS, YYEKEE (reference sequence). This CDR3 contains 14 residues. The ends were cut back, 4 bases at V and 0 bases at J, with 11 bases in the middle. In DNA, the CDR3 is TGTGCCAGCAGCACAGAGGCCTTCTCCTACGAGCAGTACTTC. It translates to CASSTEAFSYEQYF. Filled out from reference TRBV5-5 and TRBJ2-7, the complete variable domain reads DAGVTQSPTHLIKTRGQQVTLRCSPISGHKSVSWYQQVLGQGPQFIFQYYEKEERGRGNFPDRFSARQFPNYSSELNVNALLLGDSALYLCASSTEAFSYEQYFGPGTRLTVT.

The rearrangement joins TRBV7-9 to TRBJ1-1, with D possibly TRBD1 on 6 matching bases. Deletions cut 1 base from V and 7 bases from J, with 16 bases between. Per the germline V gene, CDR1 is SEHNR and CDR2 is FQNEAQ (reference sequence). This CDR3 contains 15 residues. CDR3 region: CASSLGGLGSDEAFF. DNA for the CDR3: TGTGCCAGCAGCTTAGGGGGGCTGGGGTCGGATGAAGCTTTCTTT.

This clonotype came up many times. The CDR3 spells CASSLQGSSNQPQHF. DNA of the CDR3: TGTGCCAGCAGCTTACAGGGATCAAGCAATCAGCCCCAGCATTTT. The chain employs TRBV7-9 and TRBJ1-5; tentative D call: TRBD1 (5 bases). The CDR3 is 15 residues long. Trimming took 2 bases from V and 1 from J, leaving 9 bases between them. Germline CDR1 SEHNR, CDR2 FQNEAQ (reference sequence).

This chain joins TRBV7-2 and TRBJ2-1; D might be TRBD1 or TRBD2, each matching 6 bases. CDR1 SGHTA and CDR2 FQGNSA come from the germline V gene. The CDR3 consists of 14 residues. V was cut by 5 bases and J by 10 bases, with 18 bases left in between. The CDR3 sequence is CASSPGGGSGEQFF. The CDR3 DNA reads TGTGCCAGCAGCCCTGGAGGGGGGTCTGGCGAGCAGTTCTTC.

This clonotype was detected many times. CDR3 coding DNA: TGTGCCAGCAGCCAAGGCCGAGGGGAGCAGTACTTC. Translating gives CASSQGRGEQYF. This chain uses TRBV3-1 with TRBJ2-7; weak D call: TRBD2 (5 bases). CDR3 size: 12 residues. Between the trimmed V and J ends, which lost 1 base and 7 bases, there was a span of 8 bases. Per the germline V gene, CDR1 is LGHDT and CDR2 is YNNKEL (reference sequence).

This clonotype came up many times. The rearrangement links TRBV11-2 to TRBJ1-2; 7 bases line up with TRBD1. The V gene's germline CDR1 is SGHAT and CDR2 FQNNGV. The CDR3 is 15 residues long. Germline trimming cut 1 base from V and 3 bases from J; bases unmatched to any gene: 5. The CDR3 loop is CASSLAIDRDYGYTF. In nucleotides, the CDR3 is TGTGCCAGCAGCTTAGCCATTGACAGGGACTATGGCTACACCTTC.

This clonotype was recorded many times. This chain joins TRBV6-6 and TRBJ1-1; no clear D. Trimming removed 3 bases at V and 4 bases at J, with 9 bases between. Per germline, CDR1 MNHNY and CDR2 SVGAGI (reference sequence). The length of the CDR3 is 13 residues. The CDR3 region is CASSYTSTTEAFF. In DNA, the CDR3 is TGTGCCAGCAGTTATACGAGTACCACTGAAGCTTTCTTT.

The DNA of the CDR3 is TGTGCCAGCAGCTCTCCTATCGGCCCGGGCGAGCAGTACTTC. It is translated as CASSSPIGPGEQYF. The rearrangement links TRBV11-2 to TRBJ2-7, with D unresolved. Germline V lookup: CDR1 SGHAT, CDR2 FQNNGV. The CDR3 has 14 amino acids. V lost 4 bases, J lost 6 bases, and 16 bases lay in between. Full variable domain (missing parts from reference TRBV11-2 and TRBJ2-7): EAGVAQSPRYKIIEKRQSVAFWCNPISGHATLYWYQQILGQGPKLLIQFQNNGVVDDSQLPKDRFSAERLKGVDSTLKIQPAKLEDSAVYLCASSSPIGPGEQYFGPGTRLTVT.

This clonotype was counted ten times or more. The V gene is TRBV27, the J gene TRBJ1-5; D might be TRBD1 (6 bases). CDR1 is MNHEY and CDR2 is SMNVEV in the germline V gene (reference sequence). Trimming took 5 bases from V and 0 from J, leaving 23 bases between them. This CDR3 comprises 19 residues. CDR3 amino acids: CASSPTTGVMGYSNQPQHF. The CDR3 nucleotides read TGTGCCAGCAGTCCGACGACAGGTGTAATGGGGTATAGCAATCAGCCCCAGCATTTT.

This clonotype appeared a few times. V is TRBV5-1 and J is TRBJ2-2; TRBD1 agrees at 7 bases. Losses at the gene ends were 4 bases for V and 2 bases for J; bases not matched to a gene: 5. CDR1 and CDR2 from the germline V gene are SGHRS and YFSETQ. The CDR3 contains 15 residues. As DNA, the CDR3 is TGCGCCAGCAGCGAGGGGACAGCCAACACCGGGGAGCTGTTTTTT. It codes for CASSEGTANTGELFF.

The rearrangement joins TRBV20-1 to TRBJ2-1; D is unclear. The V gene lost 2 bases and the J gene lost 1 base, with 6 bases spanning the gap. The CDR3 is made up of 13 amino acids. Germline V gene data show CDR1 as DFQATT and CDR2 as SNEGSKA (reference sequence). The CDR3 loop reads CSARRESYNEQFF. CDR3 in DNA: TGCAGTGCTAGACGAGAGTCCTACAATGAGCAGTTCTTC.

The chain combines TRBV7-9 with TRBJ2-7, with D perhaps TRBD2 (6 bases). Germline CDR1 and CDR2: SEHNR and FQNEAQ (reference sequence). V was cut by 2 bases and J by 0 bases, with 14 bases left in between. The CDR3 totals 16 residues. CDR3 DNA: TGTGCCAGCAGCTTAAATGTCATCGGGAGCTCCTACGAGCAGTACTTC. Amino acids: CASSLNVIGSSYEQYF.

This clonotype was observed a handful of times. V and J are TRBV2 and TRBJ2-7; 8 positions match TRBD1. The CDR3 loop spans 14 amino acids. Germline CDR1 and CDR2: SNHLY and FYNNEI. After removal of 6 bases from V and 5 bases from J, the junction contained 9 bases not matched to a gene. The DNA of the CDR3 is TGTGCCAGCAGGATCAGGGGGCTAGGGGACGAGCAGTACTTC. Its protein product is CASRIRGLGDEQYF.

This clonotype was picked up many times. The chain carries TRBV3-1 and TRBJ2-4; D is ambiguous. Trimming pared 8 bases from V and 6 bases from J, leaving 11 bases between. Germline-derived CDR1 and CDR2 are LGHDT and YNNKEL (reference sequence). The CDR3 length is 12 residues. The CDR3 protein is CASGGVGNIQYF. CDR3 sequence (DNA): TGTGCCAGCGGTGGGGTGGGAAACATTCAGTACTTC.

This clonotype showed up many times. This chain uses TRBV7-8 with TRBJ2-7, with D tentatively TRBD1 or TRBD2 (5 bases each). The CDR3 totals 14 residues. With 9 bases removed from V and 0 bases from J, the gap between germline ends came to 15 bases. Per germline, CDR1 SGHVS and CDR2 FQNEAQ. CDR3 amino acids: CASSRDARSYEQYF. CDR3 in DNA: TGTGCCAGTTCCCGGGACGCCCGCTCCTACGAGCAGTACTTC.

A few counts support this clonotype. This may stem from a read error, because a much larger clone lies one nucleotide away. The chain is built from TRBV7-3 and TRBJ2-3; 7 positions agree with TRBD1. J gave up 2 bases and V 4 bases, and 6 bases lay outside the gene matches. The CDR3 spans 15 residues. Per germline, CDR1 SGHTA and CDR2 FQGTGA. CDR3 sequence reads: CASSSRDRLTDTQYF. The CDR3 coding sequence is TGTGCCAGCAGCTCCCGGGACAGACTCACAGATACGCAGTATTTT.

Points on this clonotype: Just one base apart from a much larger clone, this may be a read error. The genes are TRBV12-3 or TRBV12-4 and TRBJ2-3; 7 bases are a match to TRBD1. J lost 8 bases, V lost 8 bases, and 16 bases had no gene match. This CDR3 spans 15 amino acids. In DNA form, the CDR3 reads TGTGCCAGCGGGGACAGCCTTGGGCGCAGAGGTACGCAGTATTTT. Protein: CASGDSLGRRGTQYF.